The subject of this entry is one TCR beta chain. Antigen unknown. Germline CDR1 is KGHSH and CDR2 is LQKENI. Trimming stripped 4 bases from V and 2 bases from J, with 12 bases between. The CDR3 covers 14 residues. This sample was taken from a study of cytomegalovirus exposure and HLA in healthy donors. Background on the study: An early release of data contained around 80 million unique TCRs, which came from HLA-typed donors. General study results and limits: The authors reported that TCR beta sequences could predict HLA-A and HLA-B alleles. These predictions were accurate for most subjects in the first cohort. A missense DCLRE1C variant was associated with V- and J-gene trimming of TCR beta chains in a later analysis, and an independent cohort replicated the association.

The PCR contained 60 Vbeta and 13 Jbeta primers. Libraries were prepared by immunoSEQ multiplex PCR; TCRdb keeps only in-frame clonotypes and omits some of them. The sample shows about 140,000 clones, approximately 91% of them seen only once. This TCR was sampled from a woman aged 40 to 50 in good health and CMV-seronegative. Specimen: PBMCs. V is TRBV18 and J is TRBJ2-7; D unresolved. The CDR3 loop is CASSQSEQTYEQYF. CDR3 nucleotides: TGTGCCAGCTCACAGTCAGAACAGACCTACGAGCAGTACTTC.